Given below is one T cell receptor beta chain in context. The antigen is undetermined. The sample originates from a study of shared clonotypes between healthy human individuals. Overall study context: Three plates each covered CD4 naive and memory; CD8 naive two, CD8 memory one. Whole-study findings and limits: Non-shared clonotypes were found to have lower generation probabilities than the clonotypes that were shared by all four of the sorted-subset donors. Owing to a small donor count, the genetic and exposure-history diversity represented was limited.

V was clipped by 1 base and J by 4 bases, with 8 bases between them. Germline loops: CDR1 SGHAT, CDR2 FQNNGV. The CDR3 is 14 amino acids. Sequenced by immunoSEQ multiplex PCR; TCRdb stores in-frame clones only, minus some. Among hundreds of thousands of clones listed, 73% were seen once. Sequenced sample: memory CD4+ T cells sorted from blood. Stated subset: CD45RA-negative fraction. The V gene is TRBV11-2, the J gene TRBJ2-1; D is ambiguous. The TCR originated in a man aged 25 to 40 in good health. The chain's CDR3 is CASSLVALYNEQFF. The CDR3 DNA sequence: TGTGCCAGCAGCTTAGTGGCGCTGTACAATGAGCAGTTCTTC. Variable domain in full (rest from reference TRBV11-2 and TRBJ2-1): EAGVAQSPRYKIIEKRQSVAFWCNPISGHATLYWYQQILGQGPKLLIQFQNNGVVDDSQLPKDRFSAERLKGVDSTLKIQPAKLEDSAVYLCASSLVALYNEQFFGPGTRLTVL.